The clone carrying this T cell receptor beta chain has more than one count but fewer than ten. Antigen unknown. The data derive from a study of a mutant IDH1 vaccine in newly diagnosed glioma. Study information: Treated patients, approximately 62% male and roughly 38% female, averaged roughly 40 years of age. V12 came at week 35, V13 at week 47.

Measured with immunoSEQ multiplex PCR; TCRdb has only the in-frame clones, and not every one. Among around 69,000 clones listed, 70% to 90% were seen once. Time point: week 35, safety follow-up. The vaccine gave 300 ug of a 20-mer mutant IDH1 peptide subcutaneously per dose. This CDR3 spans 13 amino acids. CDR1 is SNHLY and CDR2 is FYNNEI in the germline V gene. Trimming shortened V by 6 bases and J by 7 bases, and 12 bases separated the two germline ends. The chain combines TRBV2 with TRBJ1-4; weak D call: TRBD1 (5 bases). The specimen comprised PBMCs, sampled from a glioma patient whose treatment included an IDH1 peptide vaccine. This TCR was sampled from a young man with glioma. The CDR3 loop reads CASSGGVVEKLFF. The CDR3 region has the DNA TGTGCCAGCAGCGGGGGTGTGGTTGAAAAACTGTTTTTT. Full variable domain (rest looked up from reference TRBV2 and TRBJ1-4): EPEVTQTPSHQVTQMGQEVILRCVPISNHLYFYWYRQILGQKVEFLVSFYNNEISEKSEIFDDQFSVERPDGSNFTLKIRSTKLEDSAMYFCASSGGVVEKLFFGSGTQLSVL.